A single sample is the source of the 32 T cell receptor beta chains below, sequenced in a study of cytomegalovirus exposure and HLA in healthy donors. Both 60 Vbeta primers and 13 Jbeta primers went into the PCR. Sequenced by immunoSEQ multiplex PCR; TCRdb stores in-frame clones only, minus some. This sample has 100,000 or so clones, with about 75% found just once. The sample was PBMCs. Receptors originate from a middle-aged man in good health and CMV-seronegative.

The rearrangement links TRBV7-6 to TRBJ2-1, with TRBD2 matching over 11 bases. CDR1 and CDR2 from the germline V gene are SGHVS and FNYEAQ. V trimming: 4 bases; J trimming: 12 bases; junction bases outside the gene matches: 14. This CDR3 contains 16 residues. In nucleotides, the CDR3 is TGTGCCAGCAGCTCGTTGGGTAGCGGGGGGGCCCTTGGGCAGTTCTTC. Amino acid sequence: CASSSLGSGGALGQFF.

The chain recombines TRBV5-6 with TRBJ2-7; 8 bases map to TRBD1. J lost 4 bases, V lost 3 bases, and 6 bases had no gene match. CDR3 length: 14 amino acids. CDR1 and CDR2 (germline): SGHDT, YYEEEE. This chain's CDR3 is CASSSGQGIYEQYF. The CDR3 DNA reads TGTGCCAGCAGCTCCGGACAGGGAATTTACGAGCAGTACTTC.

As to this clone: One end of the junction varies from germline; a read error may be responsible. The genes are TRBV6-5 and TRBJ1-1, with a possible D match to TRBD1 (5 bases). Germline CDR1 reads MNHEY; CDR2 reads SVGAGI. The CDR3 runs 14 residues. The CDR3 nucleotides read TGTGCCATCAGTGACGGGGGGGATTTGACTGAAGCTTTCTTT. Translation gives CAISDGGDLTEAFF.

The J gene is TRBJ2-1, the V gene TRBV11-1, with TRBD2 matching over 9 bases. Germline values: CDR1 SGHAT, CDR2 FQDESV (reference sequence). V was clipped by 5 bases and J by 9 bases; unmatched bases: 8. The CDR3 is made up of 14 amino acids. DNA of the CDR3: TGTGCCAGCAGCCCGTCGGGACTAGCCTCTGAGCAGTTCTTC. Translation gives CASSPSGLASEQFF.

The J gene is TRBJ2-7, the V gene TRBV9; 9 bases line up with TRBD2. The germline CDR1 and CDR2 sequences are SGDLS and YYNGEE. This CDR3 region has 17 residues. V lost 0 bases to trimming and J lost 5 bases; unmatched junction nucleotides: 12. The CDR3 reads CASSVGLGAGGGHEQYF. The CDR3 DNA reads TGTGCCAGCAGCGTAGGTTTAGGAGCGGGAGGCGGTCACGAGCAGTACTTC. Full variable domain (remainder filled in from reference TRBV9 and TRBJ2-7): DSGVTQTPKHLITATGQRVTLRCSPRSGDLSVYWYQQSLDQGLQFLIQYYNGEERAKGNILERFSAQQFPDLHSELNLSSLELGDSALYFCASSVGLGAGGGHEQYFGPGTRLTVT.

The rearrangement uses TRBV2 and TRBJ2-3; D possibly corresponds to TRBD2 (5 bases). With 6 bases removed from V and 14 bases from J, the gap between germline ends came to 21 bases. Germline V gene data show CDR1 as SNHLY and CDR2 as FYNNEI. This CDR3 has 13 residues. The CDR3 DNA follows: TGTGCCAGCAGCAGGTCTCGGACTTCTCTTGGGTATTTT. It yields the protein CASSRSRTSLGYF.

The chain employs TRBV7-7 and TRBJ2-5; no reliable D call. Germline V gene sequence: CDR1 SSHAT, CDR2 FNYEAQ (reference sequence). Trimming cost V 5 bases and J 4 bases, with 11 bases left between them. The length of the CDR3 is 13 residues. The CDR3 nucleotides read TGTGCCAGCAGCCCAAACATCCGAGAGACCCAGTACTTC. Translation: CASSPNIRETQYF. Supplemented by reference TRBV7-7 and TRBJ2-5, the full variable domain reads GAGVSQSPRYKVTKRGQDVTLRCDPISSHATLYWYQQALGQGPEFLTYFNYEAQPDKSGLPSDRFSAERPEGSISTLTIQRTEQRDSAMYRCASSPNIRETQYFGPGTRLLVL.

About this clone: A junction end diverges from the germline sequence, so it may reflect a read error. V gene TRBV7-9 combines with J gene TRBJ1-2; 12 bases are shared with TRBD1. The CDR3 length is 16 residues. Germline-derived CDR1 and CDR2 are SEHNR and FQNEAQ (reference sequence). CDR3 DNA sequence: TGTGCCAGTAGCTTTGGGGGACAGGGGGCCGTCTATGGCTACACCTTC. It codes for CASSFGGQGAVYGYTF.

Within the sample, this clone is medium-sized. The chain links TRBV10-2 to TRBJ2-1; 7 nucleotides match TRBD2. Per the germline V gene, CDR1 is WSHSY and CDR2 is SAAADI. V lost 9 bases, J lost 15 bases, and 5 bases stayed unmatched. The CDR3 runs to 9 residues. CDR3 protein: CASRREWFF. The CDR3 region has the DNA TGCGCCAGTCGGCGGGAGTGGTTCTTC.

CDR3 loop: CASSMTGTGVAGYTF. CDR3 nucleotide sequence: TGTGCCAGTAGTATGACCGGGACAGGGGTGGCTGGCTACACCTTC. The V gene is TRBV19, the J gene TRBJ1-2; 10 bases line up with TRBD1. Per germline, CDR1 LNHDA and CDR2 SQIVND (reference sequence). CDR3 length: 15 residues. V lost 3 bases and J lost 7; bases outside the gene matches: 8.

V is TRBV6-6 and J is TRBJ1-5; TRBD1 aligns across 10 bases. The junction had 7 bases not matched to a gene; V was cut back by 7 bases and J by 4 bases. Germline loops: CDR1 MNHNY, CDR2 SVGAGI (reference sequence). The CDR3 length is 15 residues. CDR3 protein: CASTPRDRGNQPQHF. The CDR3 nucleotides read TGTGCCAGCACTCCGAGGGACAGGGGAAATCAGCCCCAGCATTTT.

This clone showed up just a few times. The identical CDR3 is also encoded by other nucleotide sequences in the sample. The chain is built from TRBV7-9 and TRBJ2-7; TRBD1 agrees at 11 bases. The germline V gene encodes CDR1 SEHNR and CDR2 FQNEAQ (reference sequence). Trimming cost V 4 bases and J 2 bases; bases outside gene matches: 4. The CDR3 has 15 residues. In DNA, the CDR3 is TGTGCCAGCAGCTCTGGGGACAGGGGGACCTACGAGCAGTACTTC. This gives the protein CASSSGDRGTYEQYF.

This clone has only a few counts. The chain combines TRBV10-1 with TRBJ2-1; no firm D call. Trimming took off 3 bases at V and 7 bases at J, with 19 bases between the two ends. Germline CDR1 reads WNHNN; CDR2 reads SYGVQD (reference sequence). This CDR3 has 16 amino acids. The CDR3 here is CASSDRLRGDGNEQFF. CDR3 sequence (DNA): TGCGCCAGCAGTGATCGTCTACGAGGTGATGGGAATGAGCAGTTCTTC.

The chain combines TRBV19 with TRBJ1-6, with D hard to call. V lost 0 bases, J lost 0 bases, and 3 bases lay in between. There are 15 residues in the CDR3. In germline, CDR1 is LNHDA, CDR2 SQIVND (reference sequence). The CDR3 is CASSIDGSYNSPLHF. The DNA for the CDR3 is TGTGCCAGTAGTATAGACGGCTCCTATAATTCACCCCTCCACTTT.

V gene TRBV9 combines with J gene TRBJ1-2; the D is unclear. The CDR3 consists of 13 residues. Per germline, CDR1 SGDLS and CDR2 YYNGEE. The ends were cut back, 0 bases at V and 8 bases at J, with 11 bases in the middle. This CDR3 is CASSVAAGSGYTF. CDR3 sequence (DNA): TGTGCCAGCAGCGTAGCGGCCGGGTCCGGCTACACCTTC.

This clone has more than one count but fewer than ten. The rearrangement joins TRBV5-8 to TRBJ2-1; weak D call: TRBD1 (6 bases). Germline CDR1 reads SGHTS; CDR2 reads YDEGEE. V dropped 4 bases and J dropped 9 bases, with 14 bases sitting between them. The CDR3 totals 13 residues. The CDR3 loop is CASSINRDGEQFF. Here the CDR3 DNA reads TGTGCCAGCAGCATTAACAGGGACGGTGAGCAGTTCTTC. Complete variable domain (other parts from reference TRBV5-8 and TRBJ2-1): EAGVTQSPTHLIKTRGQQATLRCSPISGHTSVYWYQQALGLGLQFLLWYDEGEERNRGNFPPRFSGRQFPNYSSELNVNALELEDSALYLCASSINRDGEQFFGPGTRLTVL.

This clone was observed a handful of times. The V call is TRBV27, the J call TRBJ2-3, with a tentative D call TRBD1 (6 bases). Germline values: CDR1 MNHEY, CDR2 SMNVEV (reference sequence). Trimming shortened V by 5 bases and J by 5 bases, and 17 bases separated the two germline ends. The length of the CDR3 is 15 residues. The CDR3 region is CASSPRLPRGDTQYF. For the CDR3, the DNA is TGTGCCAGCAGTCCCCGACTACCCAGGGGAGATACGCAGTATTTT.

The chain has TRBV7-8 and TRBJ1-5, with 8 nucleotides matching TRBD1. CDR1 is SGHVS and CDR2 is FQNEAQ in the germline V gene. V lost 3 bases to trimming and J lost 3 bases; unmatched junction nucleotides: 4. The CDR3 extends over 15 amino acids. CDR3 sequence: CASSLSTGANQPQHF. CDR3 nucleotides: TGTGCCAGCAGCTTGTCGACAGGGGCCAATCAGCCCCAGCATTTT.

This clone was seen only a few times. V usage is TRBV7-8 and J usage is TRBJ1-5; D unclear. Per germline, CDR1 SGHVS and CDR2 FQNEAQ. The CDR3 covers 16 residues. Trimming took off 4 bases at V and 2 bases at J, with 15 bases between the two ends. The CDR3 protein is CASSSSGSRRNQPQHF. CDR3 in DNA: TGTGCCAGCAGCTCCTCCGGGTCAAGACGCAATCAGCCCCAGCATTTT.

This clone was detected only a few times. The CDR3 DNA is TGTGCCAGTAGGAACAGGGATAGGGACACTGAAGCTTTCTTT. It codes for CASRNRDRDTEAFF. The chain joins TRBV19 to TRBJ1-1; a possible D gene is TRBD1 (6 bases). The germline V and J ends were trimmed by 6 bases and 3 bases, with 14 bases remaining between them. CDR3 length equals 14 residues. CDR1 and CDR2 (germline): LNHDA, SQIVND (reference sequence).

The chain carries TRBV2 and TRBJ1-4; 7 bases are shared with TRBD1. The CDR3 has 14 amino acids. The V gene's germline CDR1 is SNHLY and CDR2 FYNNEI. V dropped 6 bases and J dropped 3; count of bases not matched to a gene: 4. In DNA, the CDR3 is TGTGCCAGCAGGCTCAGGGGGGCTAATGAAAAACTGTTTTTT. It encodes CASRLRGANEKLFF. The complete variable domain, with remaining parts taken from reference TRBV2 and TRBJ1-4, reads EPEVTQTPSHQVTQMGQEVILRCVPISNHLYFYWYRQILGQKVEFLVSFYNNEISEKSEIFDDQFSVERPDGSNFTLKIRSTKLEDSAMYFCASRLRGANEKLFFGSGTQLSVL.

The V and J genes are TRBV19 and TRBJ1-3; D uncertain. V was clipped by 5 bases and J by 0 bases, with 14 bases between them. This CDR3 contains 16 residues. Germline CDR1 reads LNHDA; CDR2 reads SQIVND (reference sequence). The CDR3, as DNA: TGTGCCAGTAGTCCGACCGGGGTTTTCTCTGGAAACACCATATATTTT. Its protein product is CASSPTGVFSGNTIYF.

This chain links TRBV2 with TRBJ2-5, with D possibly matching TRBD2 (6 bases). V gave up 6 bases and J gave up 2 bases, with 19 bases separating them. Germline V lookup: CDR1 SNHLY, CDR2 FYNNEI. The length of the CDR3 is 16 residues. Written as DNA, the CDR3 is TGTGCCAGCAGCCTAGGGACTCCATCTCGACAAGAGACCCAGTACTTC. Translation gives CASSLGTPSRQETQYF.

This rearrangement joins TRBV19 to TRBJ2-7, with 8 nucleotides matching TRBD1. V lost 5 bases, J lost 2 bases, and 8 bases stayed unmatched. This CDR3 is built from 15 residues. Looked up from germline, CDR1 is LNHDA and CDR2 is SQIVND (reference sequence). CDR3 protein: CASSVAGTGTYEQYF. The CDR3 nucleotides read TGTGCCAGTAGTGTCGCCGGGACAGGAACCTACGAGCAGTACTTC.

A single count supports this clone. One junction end disagrees with the germline gene, perhaps due to a read error. This chain links TRBV7-9 with TRBJ1-2; D gene uncertain. Germline assignment: CDR1 SEHNR and CDR2 FQNEAQ (reference sequence). The CDR3 has 12 residues. The CDR3 loop reads CSSSLPGSGYTF. Written as DNA, the CDR3 is TGTTCCAGCAGCTTACCTGGGAGTGGCTACACCTTC.

The chain employs TRBV9 and TRBJ2-7; TRBD1 matches at 12 bases. Trimming took 0 bases from V and 3 from J; bases not matched to a gene: 4. CDR3 length equals 16 residues. Germline CDR1 reads SGDLS; CDR2 reads YYNGEE. CDR3 region: CASSVAGTGGIYEQYF. The CDR3 DNA sequence: TGTGCCAGCAGCGTAGCAGGGACAGGGGGCATCTACGAGCAGTACTTC.

The genes are TRBV7-8 and TRBJ2-3; TRBD1 aligns across 8 bases. The CDR3 sequence is 15 residues long. Germline values: CDR1 SGHVS, CDR2 FQNEAQ. Germline trimming cut 3 bases from V and 2 bases from J; bases unmatched to any gene: 4. Here the CDR3 DNA reads TGTGCCAGCAGCTTGGGACAGGACTCCACAGATACGCAGTATTTT. It yields the protein CASSLGQDSTDTQYF.

The chain couples TRBV4-1 to TRBJ1-3; 9 bases fit TRBD1. The CDR3 totals 18 residues. V dropped 3 bases and J dropped 2; count of bases not matched to a gene: 11. The V gene's germline CDR1 is MGHRA and CDR2 YSYEKL. CDR3 nucleotides: TGCGCCAGCAGCCAGAGGGGACAGGGTGTAGTAGCTGGAAACACCATATATTTT. It specifies CASSQRGQGVVAGNTIYF.

The chain carries TRBV11-1 and TRBJ1-1; 7 nucleotides line up with TRBD1. J gave up 1 base and V 5 bases, and 13 bases lay outside the gene matches. The CDR3 covers 17 residues. Looked up from germline, CDR1 is SGHAT and CDR2 is FQDESV (reference sequence). Here the CDR3 DNA reads TGTGCCAGCAGCGGAGATGACAGGGCGGGTTGGAACACTGAAGCTTTCTTT. Its protein product is CASSGDDRAGWNTEAFF.

V usage is TRBV5-1 and J usage is TRBJ2-2; 8 bases fit TRBD1. Looked up from germline, CDR1 is SGHRS and CDR2 is YFSETQ. With 1 base clipped from V and 5 bases from J, the junction kept 7 bases outside the gene matches. The CDR3 totals 16 residues. The CDR3: CASSLTPGGATGELFF. The CDR3 DNA reads TGCGCCAGCAGCTTGACCCCAGGGGGCGCGACCGGGGAGCTGTTTTTT.

The genes are TRBV6-1 and TRBJ2-7; 9 bases match TRBD2. CDR3 length: 16 amino acids. The germline V gene has CDR1 MNHNS and CDR2 SASEGT. The V segment lost 4 bases and the J segment 6 bases; nucleotides outside the gene matches: 13. Here the CDR3 DNA reads TGTGCCAGCAGTGGGCCCCAGCGGGAGGAGGGGTCCGAGCAGTACTTC. This gives the protein CASSGPQREEGSEQYF.

The chain combines TRBV30 with TRBJ2-5, with D maybe TRBD2 (6 bases). The tail of the sequence fits TRBJ2-7 better, so the J call may be wrong. The CDR3 sequence is 13 residues long. CDR1 GTSNPN and CDR2 SVGIG come from the germline V gene (reference sequence). The CDR3 is CAWSVRRRGEQYF. CDR3 DNA: TGTGCCTGGAGTGTACGTAGGAGGGGCGAGCAGTACTTC.